Presented here are 23 T cell receptor beta chains from one specimen sequenced in a study of control samples from healthy donors and cancer patients. TCRdb's copy holds only in-frame clones and misses some; the assay was immunoSEQ multiplex PCR. In the table there are tens of thousands of clones, 88% of which are singletons. The specimen sequenced was PBMCs. These receptors all come from a man aged 50-60 years with head and neck cancer.

The V and J genes are TRBV5-1 and TRBJ1-4, with D possibly being TRBD1 (6 bases). The CDR3 contains 18 residues. Per the germline V gene, CDR1 is SGHRS and CDR2 is YFSETQ. V lost 10 bases and J lost 7, with 32 bases in between. CDR3 region: CAPPGHREVRVSGEKLFF. The CDR3 DNA sequence: TGCGCCCCCCCTGGGCACAGGGAAGTGAGGGTGAGTGGTGAAAAACTGTTTTTT.

The chain combines TRBV27 with TRBJ1-1, with D possibly matching TRBD1 (6 bases). CDR3 size: 12 residues. V gave up 0 bases and J gave up 8 bases, with 7 bases separating them. CDR1 is MNHEY, CDR2 SMNVEV, per germline (reference sequence). CDR3 nucleotide sequence: TGTGCCAGCAGTTTATCGACAGGAGAAGCTTTCTTT. Amino acid sequence: CASSLSTGEAFF.

The chain recombines TRBV30 with TRBJ1-5; possibly TRBD1 for D (5 bases). The CDR3 has 13 residues. Looked up from germline, CDR1 is GTSNPN and CDR2 is SVGIG (reference sequence). Trimming took off 2 bases at V and 7 bases at J, with 12 bases between the two ends. The CDR3 loop reads CAWSPGGPQPQHF. The CDR3 nucleotides read TGTGCCTGGAGTCCGGGGGGACCCCAGCCCCAGCATTTT.

The J gene is TRBJ2-2, the V gene TRBV5-5; D is unresolved. The CDR3 sequence is 16 residues long. Looked up from germline, CDR1 is SGHKS and CDR2 is YYEKEE (reference sequence). V gave up 0 bases and J gave up 4 bases, with 13 bases separating them. This CDR3 reads CASSLAGLPSTGELFF. In DNA form, the CDR3 reads TGTGCCAGCAGCTTGGCCGGGCTCCCCTCCACCGGGGAGCTGTTTTTT.

The genes are TRBV6-5 and TRBJ1-5; no clear D gene. CDR3 length equals 14 residues. Germline lookup yields CDR1 MNHEY and CDR2 SVGAGI. Deletions cut 5 bases from V and 5 bases from J, with 13 bases between. The CDR3, as DNA: TGTGCCAGCAGTCCCTTGGGGTTCTATCAGCCCCAGCATTTT. Translated, it gives CASSPLGFYQPQHF.

The chain links TRBV24-1 to TRBJ2-3; D possibly matches TRBD1 or TRBD2 (5 bases each). Trimming pared 5 bases from V and 4 bases from J, leaving 6 bases between. This CDR3 contains 12 residues. Per the germline V gene, CDR1 is KGHDR and CDR2 is SFDVKD. The DNA of the CDR3 is TGTGCCACCAGTGGGGGGTCAGATACGCAGTATTTT. It specifies CATSGGSDTQYF.

J is TRBJ1-1 and V is TRBV11-2; no firm D call. V gave up 6 bases and J gave up 4 bases, with 15 bases separating them. This CDR3 is 14 amino acids long. CDR1 is SGHAT, CDR2 FQNNGV, per germline. The CDR3 reads CASRRPFLATEAFF. CDR3 in DNA: TGTGCCAGCAGAAGACCATTTTTGGCCACTGAAGCTTTCTTT. Full variable domain (remainder filled in from reference TRBV11-2 and TRBJ1-1): EAGVAQSPRYKIIEKRQSVAFWCNPISGHATLYWYQQILGQGPKLLIQFQNNGVVDDSQLPKDRFSAERLKGVDSTLKIQPAKLEDSAVYLCASRRPFLATEAFFGQGTRLTVV.

The chain couples TRBV30 to TRBJ2-1; TRBD2 might be the D (6 bases). The germline V gene has CDR1 GTSNPN and CDR2 SVGIG (reference sequence). The CDR3 totals 14 residues. Trimming pared 2 bases from V and 10 bases from J, leaving 18 bases between. CDR3: CAWSQSRRVGEQFF. In DNA, the CDR3 is TGTGCCTGGAGTCAATCGAGGAGGGTCGGCGAGCAGTTCTTC. The full variable domain, with the rest looked up from reference TRBV30 and TRBJ2-1, is SQTIHQWPATLVQPVGSPLSLECTVEGTSNPNLYWYRQAAGRGLQLLFYSVGIGQISSEVPQNLSASRPQDRQFILSSKKLLLSDSGFYLCAWSQSRRVGEQFFGPGTRLTVL.

V is TRBV30 and J is TRBJ1-1; weak D call: TRBD1 (5 bases). The CDR3 is 14 amino acids. CDR1 is GTSNPN, CDR2 SVGIG, per germline (reference sequence). Trimming left V 5 bases short and J 1 base short, with 14 bases between. The CDR3: CAWLRDSWNTEAFF. The CDR3 region has the DNA TGTGCCTGGCTCAGGGACTCCTGGAACACTGAAGCTTTCTTT.

This chain connects TRBV6-5 to TRBJ1-4, with 7 bases matching TRBD1. This CDR3 region has 14 residues. V dropped 5 bases and J dropped 5; count of bases not matched to a gene: 5. The germline CDR1 and CDR2 sequences are MNHEY and SVGAGI. CDR3 residues: CASSRGPGNEKLFF. DNA of the CDR3: TGTGCCAGCAGTAGGGGGCCGGGGAATGAAAAACTGTTTTTT.

DNA for the CDR3: TGTGCCAGCAGCTACCTTTTGGGGGGCACCTACAATGAGCAGTTCTTC. As protein: CASSYLLGGTYNEQFF. The chain employs TRBV7-6 and TRBJ2-1; perhaps D is TRBD1 or TRBD2 (6 bases each). This CDR3 comprises 16 residues. Germline CDR1 reads SGHVS; CDR2 reads FNYEAQ. Trimming removed 4 bases from V and 2 bases from J, with 15 bases in between.

The chain carries TRBV5-4 and TRBJ2-5, with TRBD2 identical over 9 bases. The CDR3 runs to 18 residues. The V gene's germline CDR1 is SGHNT and CDR2 YYREEE (reference sequence). V lost 1 base to trimming and J lost 5 bases; unmatched junction nucleotides: 15. CDR3 protein: CASSLRLGGGAPGETQYF. For the CDR3, the DNA is TGTGCCAGCAGCTTGCGGCTTGGCGGGGGGGCCCCCGGGGAGACCCAGTACTTC. The whole variable domain, remainder taken from reference TRBV5-4 and TRBJ2-5, is ETGVTQSPTHLIKTRGQQVTLRCSSQSGHNTVSWYQQALGQGPQFIFQYYREEENGRGNFPPRFSGLQFPNYSSELNVNALELDDSALYLCASSLRLGGGAPGETQYFGPGTRLLVL.

The chain combines TRBV9 with TRBJ2-1; 9 nucleotides agree with TRBD1. This CDR3 is built from 15 residues. The V segment lost 4 bases and the J segment 7 bases; nucleotides outside the gene matches: 9. Germline V gene data show CDR1 as SGDLS and CDR2 as YYNGEE. In DNA form, the CDR3 reads TGTGCCAGCAGCACGAGAGCCGGGACAGGGAATGAGCAGTTCTTC. It encodes CASSTRAGTGNEQFF.

Only one count was recorded for this clone. The CDR3 loop reads CASSAAPRGGDYGYTF. CDR3 bases: TGTGCCAGCAGCGCCGCACCACGTGGGGGCGACTATGGCTACACCTTC. This chain links TRBV9 with TRBJ1-2; D might be TRBD1 (6 bases). The CDR3 consists of 16 residues. Germline V lookup: CDR1 SGDLS, CDR2 YYNGEE. V was pared by 3 bases and J by 3 bases, with 18 bases between.

V is TRBV4-2 and J is TRBJ1-6; D possibly corresponds to TRBD1 (5 bases). The CDR3 consists of 15 residues. Germline V gene lookup returns CDR1 LGHNA and CDR2 YNFKEQ. The V gene lost 3 bases and the J gene lost 5 bases, with 11 bases spanning the gap. CDR3 nucleotides: TGTGCCAGCAGCCATCCCAGGGTAGATAATTCACCCCTCCACTTT. Protein product: CASSHPRVDNSPLHF.

The table lists this clone with a count of one. The V call is TRBV7-2, the J call TRBJ1-5; D remains ambiguous. Trimming cost V 2 bases and J 2 bases, with 7 bases left between them. Germline assignment: CDR1 SGHTA and CDR2 FQGNSA. The CDR3 runs 14 residues. The CDR3, as DNA: TGTGCCAGCAGCTTATCGCAGGGCAATCAGCCCCAGCATTTT. This gives the protein CASSLSQGNQPQHF.

The chain has TRBV15 and TRBJ2-3; D not certain. This CDR3 is 13 amino acids long. V was cut by 1 base and J by 6 bases, with 8 bases left in between. Germline V CDR1 and CDR2: LNHNV, YYDKDF (reference sequence). The CDR3 loop reads CATSRGNPDTQYF. CDR3 nucleotides: TGTGCCACCAGCAGAGGGAACCCCGATACGCAGTATTTT.

This clone occurred once. The V and J genes are TRBV12-3 or TRBV12-4 and TRBJ1-2; D possibly corresponds to TRBD1 (5 bases). CDR3 length: 12 amino acids. V lost 6 bases, J lost 4 bases, and 9 bases lay in between. The CDR3 DNA reads TGTGCCAGCAGCAATGGGACCTATGGCTACACCTTC. Amino acid sequence: CASSNGTYGYTF.

The chain employs TRBV6-2 or TRBV6-3 and TRBJ2-6, with TRBD2 matching 11 bases. V lost 5 bases to trimming and J lost 4 bases; unmatched junction nucleotides: 7. Germline values: CDR1 MNHEY, CDR2 SVGEGT. The CDR3 has 17 amino acids. The CDR3 DNA follows: TGTGCCAGCAGTGCTAGCGGGGGGTCCTCAGGGGCCAACGTCCTGACTTTC. Protein sequence: CASSASGGSSGANVLTF.

The V call is TRBV16, the J call TRBJ2-5; D might be TRBD2 (6 bases). The CDR3 consists of 15 residues. CDR1 is KGHSY and CDR2 is FQNENV in the germline V gene. Trimming stripped 4 bases from V and 2 bases from J, with 14 bases between. In DNA, the CDR3 is TGTGCCAGCAGCCGGGCCGCGGGAACACAAGAGACCCAGTACTTC. Translating it yields CASSRAAGTQETQYF.

This clone was counted once. This chain connects TRBV7-8 to TRBJ1-4, with a tentative D call TRBD1 (6 bases). The CDR3 is made up of 15 amino acids. V was shortened by 1 base and J by 3 bases, with 9 bases between the two germline ends. Germline CDR1 is SGHVS and CDR2 is FQNEAQ. CDR3 protein: CASSLVRGANEKLFF. The CDR3 DNA reads as TGTGCCAGCAGCTTAGTCAGGGGAGCTAATGAAAAACTGTTTTTT.

V usage is TRBV7-6 and J usage is TRBJ2-3; D unclear. Germline-derived CDR1 and CDR2 are SGHVS and FNYEAQ. The V and J ends lost 5 bases and 4 bases respectively, with 19 bases between them. The CDR3 is made up of 16 amino acids. The CDR3 protein is CASSATRPQTSDTQYF. The DNA for the CDR3 is TGTGCCAGCAGCGCCACACGCCCTCAGACCTCAGATACGCAGTATTTT.

The genes are TRBV6-5 and TRBJ2-3; TRBD1 is a possible D gene (6 bases). V was trimmed by 8 bases and J by 3 bases, leaving 18 bases between them. There are 15 residues in the CDR3. The germline CDR1 and CDR2 sequences are MNHEY and SVGAGI. Written as DNA, the CDR3 is TGTGCCAGCTTACCGGGACAAAGGCCGACAGATACGCAGTATTTT. As protein: CASLPGQRPTDTQYF.